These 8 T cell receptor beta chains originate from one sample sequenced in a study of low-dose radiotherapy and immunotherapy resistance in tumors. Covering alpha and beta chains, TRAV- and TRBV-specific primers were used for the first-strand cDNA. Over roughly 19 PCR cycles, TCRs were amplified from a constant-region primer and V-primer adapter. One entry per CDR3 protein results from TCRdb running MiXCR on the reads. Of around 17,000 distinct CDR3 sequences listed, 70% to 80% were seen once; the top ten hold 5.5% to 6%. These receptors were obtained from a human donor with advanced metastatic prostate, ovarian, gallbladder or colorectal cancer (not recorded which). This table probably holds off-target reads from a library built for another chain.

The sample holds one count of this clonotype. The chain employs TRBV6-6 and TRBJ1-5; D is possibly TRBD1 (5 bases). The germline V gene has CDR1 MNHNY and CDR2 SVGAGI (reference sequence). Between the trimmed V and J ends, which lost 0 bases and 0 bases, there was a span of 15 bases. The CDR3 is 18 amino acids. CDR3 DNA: TGTGCCAGCAGTTACTCTCGGGCGCAGGGCCTTAGCAATCAGCCCCAGCATTTT. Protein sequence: CASSYSRAQGLSNQPQHF.

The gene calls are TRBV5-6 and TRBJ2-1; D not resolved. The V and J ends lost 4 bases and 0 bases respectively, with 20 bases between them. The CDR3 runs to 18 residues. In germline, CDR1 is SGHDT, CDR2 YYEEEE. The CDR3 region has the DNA TGTGCCAGCAGCCCCTTGGTTACCCCAAAGAGCTCCTACAATGAGCAGTTCTTC. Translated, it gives CASSPLVTPKSSYNEQFF.

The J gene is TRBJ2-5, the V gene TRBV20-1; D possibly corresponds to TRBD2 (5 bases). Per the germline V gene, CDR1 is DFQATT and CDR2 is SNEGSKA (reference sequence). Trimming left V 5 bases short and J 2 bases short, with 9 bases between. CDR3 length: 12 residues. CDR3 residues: CSAPGNQETQYF. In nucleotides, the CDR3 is TGCAGTGCTCCCGGGAATCAAGAGACCCAGTACTTC.

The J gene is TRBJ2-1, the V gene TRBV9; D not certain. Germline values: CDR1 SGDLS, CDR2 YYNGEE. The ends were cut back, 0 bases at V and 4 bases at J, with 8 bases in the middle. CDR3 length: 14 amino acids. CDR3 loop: CASSVVGDYNEQFF. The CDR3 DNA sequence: TGTGCCAGCAGCGTAGTTGGGGATTACAATGAGCAGTTCTTC.

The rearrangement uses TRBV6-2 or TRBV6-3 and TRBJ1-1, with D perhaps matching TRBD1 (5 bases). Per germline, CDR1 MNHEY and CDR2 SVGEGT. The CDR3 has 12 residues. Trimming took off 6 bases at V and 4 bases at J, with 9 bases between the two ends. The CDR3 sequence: CASRTGGTEAFF. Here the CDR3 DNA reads TGTGCCAGCAGAACCGGGGGCACTGAAGCTTTCTTT.

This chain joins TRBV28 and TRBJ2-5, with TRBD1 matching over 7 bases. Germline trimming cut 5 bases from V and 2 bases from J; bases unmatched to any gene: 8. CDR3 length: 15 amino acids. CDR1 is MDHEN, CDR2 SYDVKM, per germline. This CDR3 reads CASSPWQGVQETQYF. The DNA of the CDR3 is TGTGCCAGCAGTCCCTGGCAGGGGGTACAAGAGACCCAGTACTTC.

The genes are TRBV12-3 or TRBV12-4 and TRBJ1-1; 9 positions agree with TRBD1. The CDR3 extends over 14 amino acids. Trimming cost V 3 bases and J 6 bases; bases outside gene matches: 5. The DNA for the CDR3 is TGTGCCAGCAGTTTCCGACAGGGGGGCGCTGAAGCTTTCTTT. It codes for CASSFRQGGAEAFF.

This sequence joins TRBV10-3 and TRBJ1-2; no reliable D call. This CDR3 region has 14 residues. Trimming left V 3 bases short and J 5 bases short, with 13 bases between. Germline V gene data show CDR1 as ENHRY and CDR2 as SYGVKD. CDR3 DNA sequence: TGTGCCATCAGTGATGCCCTACAAGGTTATGGCTACACCTTC. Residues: CAISDALQGYGYTF.